The rows below give T cell receptor beta chains drawn from one sample of a study of T cell responses to AZD1222 COVID-19 vaccine. Method: immunoSEQ multiplex PCR; TCRdb's copy keeps in-frame clones and lacks some. The table includes about 130,000 clones, approximately 85% detected once. The material was peripheral blood, obtained 28 days after the second dose of the MenACWY control vaccine. Every receptor here comes from an adult who received the MenACWY meningococcal vaccine as a control. The CDR3 runs from the conserved cysteine through the conserved F or W. D genes are given only for firm matches. Expanded clones get a size class; other rows say once, few or many, or leave the size out.

v_call	clone_size	d_call	j_call	cdr3_aa	cdr3_nt
TRBV28	few	TRBD1	TRBJ2-3	CASSLGTGDTDTQYF	TGTGCCAGCAGTTTAGGAACAGGGGATACAGATACGCAGTATTTT
TRBV7-8	NA	NA	TRBJ2-7	CASSFGLGYEQYF	TGTGCCAGCAGCTTCGGGCTCGGGTACGAGCAGTACTTC
TRBV5-6	NA	TRBD1	TRBJ1-6	CASSRTGDSPLHF	TGTGCCAGCAGCAGGACAGGGGATTCACCCCTCCACTTT
TRBV4-2	NA	TRBD1	TRBJ1-1	CASSRKQGVNTEAFF	TGTGCCAGCAGCCGAAAACAGGGGGTGAACACTGAAGCTTTCTTT
TRBV29-1	NA	NA	TRBJ1-1	CSVGQSMNTEAFF	TGCAGCGTTGGACAGTCCATGAACACTGAAGCTTTCTTT
TRBV5-4	once	NA	TRBJ1-2	CASSLNGRNYGYTF	TGTGCCAGCAGCTTGAATGGGCGGAACTATGGCTACACCTTC
TRBV3-1/TRBV3-2	NA	NA	TRBJ1-2	CASSPLYQGYGYTF	TGTGCCAGCAGCCCCCTCTACCAGGGATATGGCTACACCTTC
TRBV5-1	NA	NA	TRBJ1-1	CASSSGNAPEAFF	TGCGCCAGCAGCTCCGGGAATGCCCCTGAAGCTTTCTTT
TRBV4-2	few	TRBD2	TRBJ2-5	CASSQGVAGGPPAQYF	TGTGCCAGCAGCCAAGGGGTAGCGGGGGGGCCTCCGGCCCAGTACTTC
TRBV7-8	NA	NA	TRBJ2-1	CASSYAVYNEQFF	TGTGCCAGCAGCTACGCGGTCTACAATGAGCAGTTCTTC
TRBV6-5	NA	NA	TRBJ1-1	CASSYESDTEAFF	TGTGCCAGCAGTTACGAATCGGACACTGAAGCTTTCTTT
TRBV3-1/TRBV3-2	NA	NA	TRBJ2-3	CASSPSYGGDTQYF	TGTGCCAGCAGCCCTTCTTATGGGGGGGATACGCAGTATTTT
TRBV7-2	NA	NA	TRBJ2-3	CASSFGDGRGTDTQYF	TGTGCCAGCAGCTTCGGAGACGGACGGGGCACAGATACGCAGTATTTT
TRBV9	few	NA	TRBJ1-1	CASSGDGGTEAFF	TGTGCCAGCAGCGGCGACGGGGGCACTGAAGCTTTCTTT
TRBV7-2	NA	NA	TRBJ2-1	CASSPVQRGGGYYRNEQFF	TGTGCCAGCAGCCCGGTCCAGAGGGGGGGAGGCTACTACCGGAATGAGCAGTTCTTC
TRBV5-4	NA	NA	TRBJ1-2	CASSSFSGSSCTF	TGTGCCAGCAGCTCATTTTCGGGGTCTTCGTGCACCTTC
TRBV20-1	NA	TRBD1	TRBJ2-1	CSVTPGTGQFF	TGCAGTGTAACCCCCGGGACAGGGCAGTTCTTC
TRBV19	NA	TRBD1	TRBJ2-2	CASTPGQGATGELFF	TGTGCCAGTACCCCGGGACAGGGTGCCACCGGGGAGCTGTTTTTT
TRBV5-4	NA	NA	TRBJ1-3	CASSSSTDPGNTIYF	TGTGCCAGCAGCTCATCGACAGACCCTGGAAACACCATATATTTT
TRBV19	NA	TRBD1	TRBJ1-1	CASGTGLTEAFF	TGTGCCAGCGGGACAGGGTTGACTGAAGCTTTCTTT
TRBV29-1	once	TRBD2	TRBJ2-1	CSVEQLGLAGLYNEQFF	TGCAGCGTTGAACAATTAGGACTAGCGGGCCTCTACAATGAGCAGTTCTTC
TRBV28	NA	NA	TRBJ1-2	CASSFLMGIFYGYTF	TGTGCCAGCAGTTTCCTAATGGGGATTTTCTATGGCTACACCTTC
TRBV5-4	NA	NA	TRBJ2-5	CASSFPRGSQETQYF	TGTGCCAGCAGCTTTCCTAGGGGGTCGCAAGAGACCCAGTACTTC
TRBV28	NA	NA	TRBJ2-5	CASSVTRAAETQYF	TGTGCCAGCAGTGTGACCCGGGCCGCGGAGACCCAGTACTTC
TRBV6-5	NA	NA	TRBJ1-3	CASRTGNSGNTIYF	TGTGCCAGCAGAACTGGTAACTCTGGAAACACCATATATTTT
TRBV21-1	NA	NA	TRBJ2-1	CASSMEQGVHEQFF	TGTGCCAGCAGCATGGAACAGGGGGTTCATGAGCAGTTCTTC
TRBV6-2/TRBV6-3	NA	NA	TRBJ1-2	CASSYSGPPFGYTF	TGTGCCAGCAGTTACTCGGGACCGCCGTTTGGCTACACCTTC
TRBV5-1	NA	TRBD1	TRBJ1-4	CASSLGPQGALTNEKLFF	TGCGCCAGCAGCTTGGGACCTCAGGGGGCGTTAACTAATGAAAAACTGTTTTTT